This passage covers 6 T cell receptor beta chains from one sample sequenced in a study of T cell repertoires in cytomegalovirus infection. TCRdb analysed the reads with MiXCR anew, one entry per CDR3 protein. Counted here are over 300,000 distinct CDR3 sequences, 9.5% occurring once; the ten biggest clones make up over 3.5%. The sequenced sample consisted of PBMCs. The receptors shown here come from a human donor in good health (CMV status not recorded). Some clones in this sample may be carry-over from other donors' samples.

This clonotype was seen only a few times. The rearrangement links TRBV19 to TRBJ1-5, with D hard to call. Between the trimmed V and J ends, which lost 10 bases and 2 bases, there was a span of 9 bases. The CDR3 extends over 12 amino acids. Looked up from germline, CDR1 is LNHDA and CDR2 is SQIVND (reference sequence). CDR3 nucleotide sequence: TGTGCCACCCACGAGGGCAATCAGCCCCAGCATTTT. It translates to CATHEGNQPQHF.

This chain uses TRBV7-3 with TRBJ2-1, with D tentatively TRBD1 or TRBD2 (7 bases each). Germline lookup yields CDR1 SGHTA and CDR2 FQGTGA. Trimming removed 4 bases from V and 10 bases from J, with 17 bases in between. The CDR3 contains 14 residues. The DNA for the CDR3 is TGTGCCAGCAGCTCCCGAGGGGGCGGGGGAGAGCAGTTCTTC. Translated: CASSSRGGGGEQFF. Full variable domain (remainder filled in from reference TRBV7-3 and TRBJ2-1): GAGVSQTPSNKVTEKGKYVELRCDPISGHTALYWYRQSLGQGPEFLIYFQGTGAADDSGLPNDRFFAVRPEGSVSTLKIQRTERGDSAVYLCASSSRGGGGEQFFGPGTRLTVL.

With respect to this clonotype: This may be a read error, as it is one base from a much larger clone. V usage is TRBV28 and J usage is TRBJ2-6; D not certain. The CDR3 contains 15 residues. Germline V gene lookup returns CDR1 MDHEN and CDR2 SYDVKM. The CDR3 reads CACSLGFSGANVLTF. CDR3 sequence (DNA): TGTGCCTGCAGTTTGGGGTTCTCTGGGGCCAACGTCCTGACTTTC. Complete variable domain (other parts from reference TRBV28 and TRBJ2-6): DVKVTQSSRYLVKRTGEKVFLECVQDMDHENMFWYRQDPGLGLRLIYFSYDVKMKEKGDIPEGYSVSREKKERFSLILESASTNQTSMYLCACSLGFSGANVLTFGAGSRLTVL.

Remarks on this clonotype: A read error may be the cause here, since a much bigger clone is one base away. The CDR3 does not close with the conserved phenylalanine or tryptophan, likely indicating a read error. This chain connects TRBV19 to TRBJ2-1; no reliable D call. V was cut by 5 bases and J by 0 bases, with 14 bases left in between. CDR1 is LNHDA and CDR2 is SQIVND in the germline V gene (reference sequence). This CDR3 has 16 residues. Here the CDR3 reads CASSGSHGRSYNEQFS. The CDR3 nucleotides read TGTGCCAGTAGTGGTAGTCACGGTCGCTCCTACAATGAGCAGTTCTCC.

The chain couples TRBV6-2 or TRBV6-3 to TRBJ2-1, with TRBD2 matching over 7 bases. Germline values: CDR1 MNHEY, CDR2 SVGEGT. Unmatched junction bases numbered 7, after V lost 0 bases and J lost 5 bases. The CDR3 covers 16 residues. CDR3 protein: CASSYSRASGDNEQFF. Here the CDR3 DNA reads TGTGCCAGCAGTTACTCGCGGGCTAGCGGTGACAATGAGCAGTTCTTC.

The gene calls are TRBV4-1 and TRBJ1-1, with 9 positions matching TRBD1. This CDR3 comprises 17 residues. Germline-derived CDR1 and CDR2 are MGHRA and YSYEKL. Germline trimming cut 3 bases from V and 1 base from J; bases unmatched to any gene: 9. Written as DNA, the CDR3 is TGCGCCAGCAGCCAGACACCGGGACAGGGACAGAACACTGAAGCTTTCTTT. As protein: CASSQTPGQGQNTEAFF.